This TCR beta chain derives from a study of blood T cell repertoires in COVID-19. Study-wide context: Sites in the United States, Italy and Spain provided acute and convalescent COVID-19 samples. PBMCs, B-cell-depleted T cells, or T cells provided the cDNA or gDNA that made up the material.

V lost 0 bases and J 4 bases, leaving 7 bases between the germline ends. The CDR3 runs 14 residues. Germline CDR1 reads MNHNS; CDR2 reads SASEGT. As originally analysed: Scientists estimated how many nucleated cells there were by amplifying reference gene primers. Method: immunoSEQ multiplex PCR; TCRdb's copy keeps in-frame clones and lacks some. V and J calls plus clone size are reproduced from that table; the DNA served to infer D and trimming. The table has about 200,000 clones, roughly 75% seen once. In the case of this clone: Other DNA variants within this sample encode the same CDR3.

This clonotype originated in a woman in her 70s with acute or convalescent COVID-19. The genes are TRBV6-1 and TRBJ1-5, with unresolved D. The sequencing sample was made of peripheral blood. The CDR3 is CASSEAGRNQPQHF. DNA of the CDR3: TGTGCCAGCAGTGAAGCAGGGAGGAATCAGCCCCAGCATTTT.